This T cell receptor (beta chain) was sequenced for a study of T cells in Graves' hyperthyroidism and ophthalmopathy. General study results and limits: Blood held most thyroid clonotypes expanded above 0.001 frequency. Ophthalmopathy was identified by the model a median approximately 6.4 months ahead of onset.

V trimming: 0 bases; J trimming: 7 bases; junction bases outside the gene matches: 6. Germline CDR1 is SGDLS and CDR2 is YYNGEE. This CDR3 spans 15 amino acids. Patients were excluded because of uncontrolled infection, other autoimmune disease, pregnancy or lactation. Concerning this clonotype itself: No antigen is known for it.

It was RNA transcripts that yielded the amplified TCR beta CDR3 regions. First-round RT-PCR with HTBI primers amplified the TCR CDR3 region. TCRdb reanalysed the multiplex PCR reads using MiXCR and keeps one entry per CDR3 protein. The table lists about 360,000 distinct CDR3 sequences, about 13% of them singletons. The sequenced material came from blood. The rearrangement links TRBV9 to TRBJ1-4; TRBD1 matches 7 bases. The sequence came from a woman aged 18 to 35 with Graves' hyperthyroidism. CDR3 sequence: CASSVAGGRGEKLFF. Here the CDR3 DNA reads TGTGCCAGCAGCGTAGCAGGGGGACGGGGTGAAAAACTGTTTTTT. Filled out from reference TRBV9 and TRBJ1-4, the complete variable domain reads DSGVTQTPKHLITATGQRVTLRCSPRSGDLSVYWYQQSLDQGLQFLIQYYNGEERAKGNILERFSAQQFPDLHSELNLSSLELGDSALYFCASSVAGGRGEKLFFGSGTQLSVL.